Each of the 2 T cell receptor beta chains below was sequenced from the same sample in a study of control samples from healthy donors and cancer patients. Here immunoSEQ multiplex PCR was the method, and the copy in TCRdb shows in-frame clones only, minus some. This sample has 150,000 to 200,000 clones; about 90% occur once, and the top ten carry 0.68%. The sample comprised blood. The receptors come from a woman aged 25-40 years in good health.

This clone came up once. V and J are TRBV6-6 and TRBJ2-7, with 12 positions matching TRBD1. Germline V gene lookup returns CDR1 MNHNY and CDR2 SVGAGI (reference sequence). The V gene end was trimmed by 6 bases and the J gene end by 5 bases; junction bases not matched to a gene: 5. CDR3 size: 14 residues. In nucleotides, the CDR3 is TGTGCCAGCAGACCCGGGACAGGGGGCAACGAGCAGTACTTC. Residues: CASRPGTGGNEQYF.

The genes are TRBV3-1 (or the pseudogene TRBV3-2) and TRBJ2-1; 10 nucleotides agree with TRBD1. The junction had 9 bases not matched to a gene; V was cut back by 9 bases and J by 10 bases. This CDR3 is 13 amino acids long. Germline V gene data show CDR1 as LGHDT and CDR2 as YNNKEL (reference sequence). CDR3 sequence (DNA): TGTGCCAGTTCCTGGACAGGGGGTGGCGAGCAGTTCTTC. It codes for CASSWTGGGEQFF.